These T cell receptor beta chains were read from a single sample in a study of naive and memory T cell subsets. In TCRdb, the UMI-ligation and nested PCR reads were re-called with MiXCR into one record per CDR3 protein. The sample contains 150,000 or so distinct CDR3 sequences, 22% of which appear only once. The material sequenced was naive CD4+ T cells from blood. Source of these receptors: a human donor in good health. Each CDR3 is given with its conserved first and last residue. The D gene is left open where the match is weak. Not all rows give a size; the values are once, few, many and, for expanded clones, a class.

V: TRBV7-9
J: TRBJ1-2
size: few
D: TRBD1
CDR3: CASSLGQGFYYGYTF
DNA: TGTGCCAGCAGCCTGGGACAGGGATTTTACTATGGCTACACCTTC

V: TRBV19
J: TRBJ1-2
size: few
D: .
CDR3: CASMYTANYGYTF
DNA: TGTGCCAGTATGTACACGGCCAACTATGGCTACACCTTC

V: TRBV6-2/TRBV6-3
J: TRBJ2-3
size: few
D: .
CDR3: CASSTLRSLGTDTQYF
DNA: TGTGCCAGCAGTACCTTGAGGTCACTAGGCACAGATACGCAGTATTTT

V: TRBV4-1
J: TRBJ2-5
size: .
D: TRBD1
CDR3: CASSHAMGQLQETQYF
DNA: TGCGCCAGCAGCCACGCAATGGGACAGCTCCAAGAGACCCAGTACTTC

V: TRBV6-2/TRBV6-3
J: TRBJ2-1
size: .
D: .
CDR3: CASSNDRTVYNEQFF
DNA: TGTGCCAGCAGTAACGACAGGACCGTCTACAATGAGCAGTTCTTC

V: TRBV19
J: TRBJ2-1
size: few
D: TRBD2
CDR3: CASSTGTSGILSGEQFF
DNA: TGTGCCAGTAGCACCGGGACTAGCGGAATATTATCGGGTGAGCAGTTCTTC

V: TRBV2
J: TRBJ2-7
size: .
D: TRBD2
CDR3: CASRLAGGSEQYF
DNA: TGTGCCAGCAGGCTAGCGGGAGGAAGCGAGCAGTACTTC

V: TRBV12-3/TRBV12-4
J: TRBJ1-3
size: few
D: TRBD1
CDR3: CASSLDRAGNTIYF
DNA: TGTGCCAGCAGTCTCGACAGGGCTGGAAACACCATATATTTT

V: TRBV5-1
J: TRBJ2-2
size: few
D: .
CDR3: CASSLVNNGGQGGELFF
DNA: TGCGCCAGCAGCTTGGTCAACAACGGGGGCCAGGGCGGGGAGCTGTTTTTT

V: TRBV6-5
J: TRBJ2-2
size: few
D: .
CDR3: CASSGHRANTGELFF
DNA: TGTGCCAGCAGTGGCCACAGGGCGAACACCGGGGAGCTGTTTTTT

V: TRBV19
J: TRBJ2-1
size: .
D: .
CDR3: CASRPGRGDRQFF
DNA: TGTGCCAGTAGGCCGGGACGAGGAGATCGGCAGTTCTTC

V: TRBV2
J: TRBJ2-7
size: .
D: TRBD1
CDR3: CASNPGQASYEQYF
DNA: TGTGCCAGCAATCCGGGACAGGCCTCCTACGAGCAGTACTTC

V: TRBV20-1
J: TRBJ2-1
size: .
D: TRBD2
CDR3: CSASVIAGGGFNEQFF
DNA: TGCAGTGCTAGCGTAATAGCGGGAGGGGGTTTCAATGAGCAGTTCTTC

V: TRBV5-8
J: TRBJ2-4
size: few
D: TRBD1
CDR3: CASSLVGGKGKNIQYF
DNA: TGTGCCAGCAGCTTGGTAGGGGGCAAGGGCAAAAACATTCAGTACTTC

V: TRBV7-9
J: TRBJ1-4
size: .
D: .
CDR3: CASSLGDSGKLFF
DNA: TGTGCCAGCAGCTTAGGAGACTCCGGGAAACTGTTTTTT

V: TRBV6-5
J: TRBJ1-6
size: few
D: TRBD1
CDR3: CASSYGGQGTAPLHF
DNA: TGTGCCAGCAGTTACGGGGGACAGGGTACGGCACCCCTCCACTTT

V: TRBV12-3/TRBV12-4
J: TRBJ1-1
size: few
D: TRBD1
CDR3: CASSDRTGKNTEAFF
DNA: TGTGCCAGCAGTGACCGGACAGGGAAGAACACTGAAGCTTTCTTT

V: TRBV20-1
J: TRBJ2-1
size: .
D: TRBD2
CDR3: CSASILAASYNEQFF
DNA: TGCAGTGCTAGTATACTAGCGGCTTCCTACAATGAGCAGTTCTTC

V: TRBV18
J: TRBJ2-7
size: many
D: TRBD2
CDR3: CASSPTSGSSDEQYF
DNA: TGTGCCAGCTCACCGACTAGCGGGAGTTCCGACGAGCAGTACTTC

V: TRBV20-1
J: TRBJ2-1
size: few
D: TRBD2
CDR3: CSAGRLAGGYSEQFF
DNA: TGCAGTGCTGGAAGACTAGCGGGAGGCTATAGTGAGCAGTTCTTC

V: TRBV7-9
J: TRBJ2-1
size: .
D: .
CDR3: CASSLVGRRTYNEQFF
DNA: TGTGCCAGCAGCTTAGTCGGGCGGAGAACCTACAATGAGCAGTTCTTC

V: TRBV28
J: TRBJ2-4
size: few
D: .
CDR3: CASSSQGTRNIQYF
DNA: TGTGCCAGCAGTTCTCAGGGGACGAGAAACATTCAGTACTTC

V: TRBV11-2
J: TRBJ2-1
size: few
D: TRBD2
CDR3: CASRRRTSGRVNEQFF
DNA: TGTGCCAGCAGACGCCGGACTAGCGGGAGGGTTAATGAGCAGTTCTTC

V: TRBV19
J: TRBJ1-5
size: few
D: .
CDR3: CASKWSEGVGNQPQHF
DNA: TGTGCCAGTAAGTGGTCGGAGGGAGTAGGCAATCAGCCCCAGCATTTT

V: TRBV6-4
J: TRBJ2-6
size: many
D: .
CDR3: CASSDIAGANVLTF
DNA: TGTGCCAGCAGTGACATAGCTGGGGCCAACGTCCTGACTTTC

V: TRBV15
J: TRBJ2-3
size: .
D: .
CDR3: CATSRDPTDTDTQYF
DNA: TGTGCCACCAGCAGAGATCCGACTGACACAGATACGCAGTATTTT

V: TRBV12-3/TRBV12-4
J: TRBJ1-4
size: .
D: .
CDR3: CASSLDQTNEKLFF
DNA: TGTGCCAGCAGTTTGGACCAGACTAATGAAAAACTGTTTTTT

V: TRBV20-1
J: TRBJ2-4
size: .
D: .
CDR3: CSAQESKNIQYF
DNA: TGCAGTGCTCAGGAGTCCAAAAACATTCAGTACTTC

V: TRBV13
J: TRBJ2-2
size: few
D: .
CDR3: CASSPQGDTGELFF
DNA: TGTGCCAGCAGCCCACAGGGTGACACCGGGGAGCTGTTTTTT

V: TRBV24-1
J: TRBJ2-3
size: .
D: .
CDR3: CATSEPGTSDTQYF
DNA: TGTGCCACCAGTGAACCAGGGACATCAGATACGCAGTATTTT

V: TRBV28
J: TRBJ2-2
size: .
D: .
CDR3: CASRQYGTGELFF
DNA: TGTGCCAGCAGGCAGTACGGCACCGGGGAGCTGTTTTTT

V: TRBV4-3
J: TRBJ2-3
size: .
D: TRBD2
CDR3: CASSQDRAGVDTQYF
DNA: TGCGCCAGCAGCCAAGATCGAGCGGGAGTAGATACGCAGTATTTT